This is a list of T cell receptor beta chains from one sample in a study of post-analysis software for immune sequencing data. MiXCR, applied by TCRdb to the PCR reads, yields one record per CDR3 protein. The sample yields some 690,000 distinct CDR3 sequences, about 32% seen once. Sequencing used blood. The receptors derive from a girl aged 5 to 17 with multiple sclerosis. CDR3s include the opening cysteine and the closing phenylalanine or tryptophan. The D gene is left open where the match is weak. Expanded clones get a size class; other rows say once, few or many, or leave the size out.

J: TRBJ2-5; size: NA; D: NA; V: TRBV7-9; CDR3: CASSLGETGQETQYF; DNA: TGTGCCAGCAGCTTAGGAGAAACAGGACAAGAGACCCAGTACTTC
J: TRBJ2-1; size: few; D: NA; V: TRBV6-4; CDR3: CASRLTESSYNEQFF; DNA: TGTGCCAGCAGACTTACAGAGAGCTCCTACAATGAGCAGTTCTTC
J: TRBJ2-7; size: NA; D: NA; V: TRBV25-1; CDR3: CASSEGARYEQYF; DNA: TGTGCCAGCAGTGAGGGAGCTCGGTACGAGCAGTACTTC
J: TRBJ2-7; size: NA; D: TRBD1; V: TRBV20-1; CDR3: CSARDGRTGSSYEQYF; DNA: TGCAGTGCTAGAGATGGTAGGACAGGAAGCTCCTACGAGCAGTACTTC
J: TRBJ2-5; size: few; D: NA; V: TRBV27; CDR3: CASSSSGSQETQYF; DNA: TGTGCCAGCAGTTCCTCAGGTAGCCAAGAGACCCAGTACTTC
J: TRBJ2-1; size: NA; D: TRBD1; V: TRBV11-2; CDR3: CASSPWGTAYNEQFF; DNA: TGTGCCAGCAGTCCCTGGGGGACAGCCTACAATGAGCAGTTCTTC
J: TRBJ2-7; size: NA; D: NA; V: TRBV12-3/TRBV12-4; CDR3: CASSLVSGYSYEQYF; DNA: TGTGCCAGCAGTTTAGTAAGCGGATACTCCTACGAGCAGTACTTC
J: TRBJ2-1; size: NA; D: NA; V: TRBV4-1; CDR3: CASSHGFDDRGREQFF; DNA: TGCGCCAGCAGCCACGGTTTTGACGATCGGGGTAGGGAGCAGTTCTTC
J: TRBJ1-6; size: NA; D: NA; V: TRBV20-1; CDR3: CSAGGGSSPLHF; DNA: TGCAGTGCTGGGGGCGGGAGCTCACCCCTCCACTTT
J: TRBJ1-1; size: NA; D: NA; V: TRBV10-3; CDR3: CAISLNLDKLTEAFF; DNA: TGTGCCATCTCCCTTAACTTGGACAAACTCACTGAAGCTTTCTTT